The source of this T cell receptor beta chain is a study of sequential checkpoint blockade in melanoma. Study summary: Randomization was 1:1 between first-line nivolumab→ipilimumab and ipilimumab→nivolumab. Each arm's sequence ended with maintenance nivolumab.

Method: immunoSEQ multiplex PCR; TCRdb's copy keeps in-frame clones and lacks some. Of over 25,000 clones in the sample, 70% to 80% were seen once. Treatment described: randomized to nivolumab then ipilimumab (arm A) or the reverse (arm B). None of the patients previously received DNA-damaging chemotherapy. PBMC sorting kept live CD3+CD8+ cells without CD19 or CD56. Germline assignment: CDR1 PRHDT and CDR2 FYEKMQ (reference sequence). J lost 5 bases, V lost 5 bases, and 3 bases had no gene match. The CDR3 is 12 amino acids. This TCR was sampled from a human donor with melanoma. The specimen was CD8+ T cells sorted from blood (inferred from file names), collected from a patient given nivolumab and ipilimumab in sequence. This rearrangement joins TRBV13 to TRBJ2-7, with TRBD1 matching 7 bases. The CDR3 sequence is CASSTTGDEQYF. CDR3 DNA: TGTGCCAGCAGCACCACAGGGGACGAGCAGTACTTC.